Each of the 19 T cell receptor beta chains below was sequenced from the same sample in a study of control samples from healthy donors and cancer patients. TCRdb's copy holds only in-frame clones and misses some; the assay was immunoSEQ multiplex PCR. The sample has 150,000 or so clones; more than 85% are singletons. Sequenced sample: blood. The receptors were gathered from a man younger than 35 in good health.

V gene TRBV7-2 combines with J gene TRBJ2-2, with D perhaps TRBD2 (6 bases). The germline gives CDR1 SGHTA, CDR2 FQGNSA. This CDR3 spans 15 amino acids. Trimming shortened V by 2 bases and J by 4 bases, and 11 bases separated the two germline ends. The CDR3 here is CASSLFPGGTGELFF. The CDR3 DNA follows: TGTGCCAGCAGCTTATTCCCCGGGGGCACCGGGGAGCTGTTTTTT.

The chain has TRBV10-3 and TRBJ2-1, with a weak D call TRBD2 (6 bases). V was shortened by 6 bases and J by 13 bases, with 16 bases between the two germline ends. CDR3 length: 12 residues. Germline lookup yields CDR1 ENHRY and CDR2 SYGVKD. The CDR3 here is CAISPLGGPQFF. CDR3 DNA: TGTGCCATCAGCCCACTCGGAGGGCCCCAGTTCTTC.

The rearrangement uses TRBV7-6 and TRBJ2-2, with D perhaps TRBD1 or TRBD2 (5 bases each). CDR1 and CDR2 (germline): SGHVS, FNYEAQ. The CDR3 sequence is 14 residues long. Trimming left V 2 bases short and J 5 bases short, with 9 bases between. The CDR3 nucleotides read TGTGCCAGCAGCTTAAGGGGACGAACCGGGGAGCTGTTTTTT. Its translation is CASSLRGRTGELFF. Complete variable domain (other parts from reference TRBV7-6 and TRBJ2-2): GAGVSQSPRYKVTKRGQDVALRCDPISGHVSLYWYRQALGQGPEFLTYFNYEAQQDKSGLPNDRFSAERPEGSISTLTIQRTEQRDSAMYRCASSLRGRTGELFFGEGSRLTVL.

The chain is built from TRBV11-2 and TRBJ2-2, with 9 bases that match TRBD1. CDR3 length: 16 residues. Trimming cost V 1 base and J 5 bases; bases outside gene matches: 5. Per the germline V gene, CDR1 is SGHAT and CDR2 is FQNNGV. The CDR3 coding sequence is TGTGCCAGCAGCTTAGCACAGGGGGCGGCTACCGGGGAGCTGTTTTTT. Translation gives CASSLAQGAATGELFF. The whole variable domain, filled in from reference TRBV11-2 and TRBJ2-2, reads EAGVAQSPRYKIIEKRQSVAFWCNPISGHATLYWYQQILGQGPKLLIQFQNNGVVDDSQLPKDRFSAERLKGVDSTLKIQPAKLEDSAVYLCASSLAQGAATGELFFGEGSRLTVL.

In its sample, this clone was seen once. CDR3 sequence: CASSAGKSLRGTEAFF. As DNA, the CDR3 is TGTGCCAGCAGCGCCGGGAAGTCTCTCCGGGGGACTGAAGCTTTCTTT. The gene calls are TRBV7-9 and TRBJ1-1, with D tentatively TRBD1 (5 bases). Germline V gene sequence: CDR1 SEHNR, CDR2 FQNEAQ (reference sequence). CDR3 length equals 16 residues. V was cut by 5 bases and J by 5 bases, with 21 bases left in between. Supplemented by reference TRBV7-9 and TRBJ1-1, the full variable domain reads DTGVSQNPRHKITKRGQNVTFRCDPISEHNRLYWYRQTLGQGPEFLTYFQNEAQLEKSRLLSDRFSAERPKGSFSTLEIQRTEQGDSAMYLCASSAGKSLRGTEAFFGQGTRLTVV.

The chain joins TRBV2 to TRBJ1-2; the D gene is possibly TRBD1 (5 bases). From germline, CDR1 is SNHLY and CDR2 FYNNEI. V dropped 2 bases and J dropped 7 bases, with 17 bases sitting between them. The CDR3 contains 15 residues. CDR3 in DNA: TGTGCCAGCAGTGAAAGGTCCTCGGGGGATAGTGGCTACACCTTC. Protein product: CASSERSSGDSGYTF. Full variable domain (rest looked up from reference TRBV2 and TRBJ1-2): EPEVTQTPSHQVTQMGQEVILRCVPISNHLYFYWYRQILGQKVEFLVSFYNNEISEKSEIFDDQFSVERPDGSNFTLKIRSTKLEDSAMYFCASSERSSGDSGYTFGSGTRLTVV.

V gene TRBV30 combines with J gene TRBJ1-1, with a tentative D call TRBD1 (5 bases). CDR1 is GTSNPN and CDR2 is SVGIG in the germline V gene (reference sequence). Deletions cut 1 base from V and 7 bases from J, with 16 bases between. This CDR3 is built from 14 residues. The CDR3 DNA sequence: TGTGCCTGGAGTGCGGGGCAGGTGGGCGGTGAAGCTTTCTTT. It is translated as CAWSAGQVGGEAFF.

The rearrangement joins TRBV5-1 to TRBJ2-5; D gene uncertain. The CDR3 is 16 amino acids. Per germline, CDR1 SGHRS and CDR2 YFSETQ. Trimming cost V 2 bases and J 1 base, with 15 bases left between them. The CDR3 sequence: CASSLSPSTFQETQYF. In DNA form, the CDR3 reads TGCGCCAGCAGCTTAAGTCCCTCTACTTTCCAAGAGACCCAGTACTTC.

V is TRBV28 and J is TRBJ1-1, with D unclear. CDR1 is MDHEN and CDR2 is SYDVKM in the germline V gene. The V end was cut by 2 bases, the J end by 1 base, with 5 bases between. The CDR3 is 13 amino acids. The CDR3 DNA reads TGTGCCAGCAGTTTACAGCCGAACACTGAAGCTTTCTTT. It encodes CASSLQPNTEAFF.

This chain links TRBV7-9 with TRBJ1-4; TRBD1 agrees at 9 bases. V was clipped by 4 bases and J by 8 bases; unmatched bases: 5. CDR3 length equals 14 residues. Per germline, CDR1 SEHNR and CDR2 FQNEAQ (reference sequence). The CDR3 DNA follows: TGTGCCAGCAGCTCCCAGGACAGGGGCGAAAAACTGTTTTTT. This translates into CASSSQDRGEKLFF.

The chain carries TRBV24-1 and TRBJ1-3; 10 nucleotides align to TRBD1. CDR1 KGHDR and CDR2 SFDVKD come from the germline V gene. This CDR3 has 16 residues. Losses at the gene ends were 3 bases for V and 4 bases for J; bases not matched to a gene: 5. The CDR3 region has the DNA TGTGCCACCAGTGATCGGGACAGGGGTTCCGGAAACACCATATATTTT. Its protein product is CATSDRDRGSGNTIYF.

CDR3 sequence: CASSLLTGAFRQTQYF. In DNA, the CDR3 is TGTGCCAGCAGTTTATTGACAGGGGCCTTCCGTCAGACCCAGTACTTC. The J gene is TRBJ2-5, the V gene TRBV27; 8 bases are a match to TRBD1. In germline, CDR1 is MNHEY, CDR2 SMNVEV (reference sequence). This CDR3 comprises 16 residues. J lost 6 bases, V lost 1 base, and 10 bases had no gene match.

The gene calls are TRBV3-1 (or the pseudogene TRBV3-2) and TRBJ1-1; D possibly corresponds to TRBD1 (6 bases). The length of the CDR3 is 13 residues. The V end was cut by 7 bases, the J end by 6 bases, with 15 bases between. Per the germline V gene, CDR1 is LGHDT and CDR2 is YNNKEL (reference sequence). The CDR3 is CASTSSGGPEAFF. In DNA, the CDR3 is TGTGCCAGCACTTCATCGGGGGGCCCTGAAGCTTTCTTT.

This clone was recorded only once. DNA for the CDR3: TGCAGCGTAGCAATTGGGACTTACAATGAGCAGTTCTTC. The encoded protein is CSVAIGTYNEQFF. This rearrangement joins TRBV29-1 to TRBJ2-1; D is possibly TRBD2 (6 bases). This CDR3 contains 13 residues. With 6 bases removed from V and 4 bases from J, the gap between germline ends came to 13 bases. Per the germline V gene, CDR1 is SQVTM and CDR2 is ANQGSEA.

This chain uses TRBV28 with TRBJ1-1; 7 bases line up with TRBD1. This CDR3 region has 14 residues. The V segment lost 6 bases and the J segment 0 bases; nucleotides outside the gene matches: 4. In germline, CDR1 is MDHEN, CDR2 SYDVKM. CDR3 DNA sequence: TGTGCCAGCAGAGACAGGGCAATGAACACTGAAGCTTTCTTT. Its translation: CASRDRAMNTEAFF.

V usage is TRBV2 and J usage is TRBJ2-2, with 7 bases matching TRBD2. This CDR3 is 14 amino acids long. Germline trimming cut 7 bases from V and 4 bases from J; bases unmatched to any gene: 6. Germline V gene lookup returns CDR1 SNHLY and CDR2 FYNNEI. In nucleotides, the CDR3 is TGTGCCAGCATCAGGGACTATTCCACCGGGGAGCTGTTTTTT. It specifies CASIRDYSTGELFF.

CDR3: CASSPRSTIYF. The CDR3 DNA reads TGTGCCAGCAGCCCCCGGAGCACCATATATTTT. V and J are TRBV21-1 and TRBJ1-3. TRBV21-1 is flagged as a pseudogene. The CDR3 length is 11 residues.

The chain uses TRBV29-1 and TRBJ2-1; 7 bases line up with TRBD2. The CDR3 is 12 residues long. From germline, CDR1 is SQVTM and CDR2 ANQGSEA. Trimming cost V 2 bases and J 6 bases; bases outside gene matches: 1. The CDR3 DNA reads TGCAGCGTTGAACCGGGGGGCAATGAGCAGTTCTTC. This sequence encodes CSVEPGGNEQFF.

This chain joins TRBV11-2 and TRBJ2-3, with no clear D. The ends were cut back, 5 bases at V and 3 bases at J, with 18 bases in the middle. The CDR3 runs 16 residues. CDR1 and CDR2 from the germline V gene are SGHAT and FQNNGV. Here the CDR3 DNA reads TGTGCCAGCAGCCTATGGATGACGACCCGAACAGATACGCAGTATTTT. Its protein is CASSLWMTTRTDTQYF.